Listed below are T cell receptor beta chains from one sample, sequenced in a study of CD8+ T cells in alopecia areata. Generated by immunoSEQ multiplex PCR, the TCRdb table keeps only in-frame clones and is missing some. The sample yields 150,000 to 200,000 clones, 55% to 70% seen once. Source: CD4+ T cells sorted from blood, taken at week 24, from a patient treated with tofacitinib. The receptors were sampled from a human donor with alopecia areata. CDR3s include the opening cysteine and the closing phenylalanine or tryptophan. D genes are given only for firm matches. The size entry is marked missing in some rows and otherwise reads once, few, many or a size class.

CDR3 protein | CDR3 DNA | clone size | V gene | D gene | J gene
CASSPTQSSYEQYF | TGTGCCAGCAGCCCAACACAGAGCTCCTACGAGCAGTACTTC | - | TRBV4-2 | - | TRBJ2-7
CATSRDSGGREAFF | TGTGCCACCAGCAGAGATAGTGGCGGCAGGGAAGCTTTCTTT | - | TRBV15 | - | TRBJ1-1
CASSLANGMVETQYF | TGTGCCAGCAGCCTGGCAAATGGGATGGTGGAGACCCAGTACTTC | - | TRBV5-6 | - | TRBJ2-5
CASSLSDRGVGEQYF | TGTGCCAGCAGCTTATCGGACAGGGGAGTTGGAGAGCAGTACTTC | few | TRBV7-8 | TRBD1 | TRBJ2-7
CASSLVQGGGELFF | TGTGCCAGCAGCTTAGTTCAGGGAGGCGGGGAGCTGTTTTTT | - | TRBV7-2 | - | TRBJ2-2
CASTGDRAINSPLHF | TGTGCCAGCACTGGGGACAGGGCCATTAATTCACCCCTCCACTTT | - | TRBV2 | TRBD1 | TRBJ1-6
CASSPGLGSYEQYF | TGCGCCAGCAGCCCGGGACTGGGATCCTACGAGCAGTACTTC | - | TRBV5-1 | - | TRBJ2-7
CATSRGGQGAYEQYF | TGTGCCACCAGCAGAGGGGGACAGGGGGCCTACGAGCAGTACTTC | - | TRBV15 | TRBD1 | TRBJ2-7
CASSLVARETQYF | TGTGCCAGCAGCTTAGTAGCCCGGGAGACCCAGTACTTC | - | TRBV7-2 | - | TRBJ2-5
CASSVGGGSPGNTIYF | TGTGCCAGCAGCGTTGGAGGGGGCTCCCCTGGAAACACCATATATTTT | few | TRBV9 | TRBD1 | TRBJ1-3
CASSPPGGSQETQYF | TGTGCCAGCTCACCACCCGGGGGCTCCCAAGAGACCCAGTACTTC | - | TRBV18 | - | TRBJ2-5
CSVEVWAVTRETQYF | TGCAGCGTTGAAGTGTGGGCAGTCACCCGGGAGACCCAGTACTTC | - | TRBV29-1 | - | TRBJ2-5
CSVGQARGSPLHF | TGCAGCGTGGGACAGGCCCGGGGTTCACCCCTCCACTTT | - | TRBV29-1 | TRBD1 | TRBJ1-6
CAWSVGFDSKYEQYF | TGTGCCTGGAGTGTAGGCTTCGACAGCAAGTACGAGCAGTACTTC | - | TRBV30 | - | TRBJ2-7
CASMSGQGRSEQYF | TGTGCCAGCATGTCGGGACAGGGACGTTCCGAGCAGTACTTC | - | TRBV28 | TRBD1 | TRBJ2-7
CASSRPIQGIYGYTF | TGCGCCAGCAGCCGCCCCATACAGGGGATCTATGGCTACACCTTC | - | TRBV4-1 | TRBD1 | TRBJ1-2
CASSEGQGQGQPQHF | TGCGCCAGCAGCGAGGGCCAGGGACAGGGGCAGCCCCAGCATTTT | - | TRBV5-1 | TRBD1 | TRBJ1-5
CASSLFGTGELFF | TGCGCCAGCAGCTTGTTTGGCACCGGGGAGCTGTTTTTT | - | TRBV5-1 | - | TRBJ2-2
CASSEEGEAFF | TGTGCCAGCAGTGAGGAGGGTGAAGCTTTCTTT | once | TRBV2 | - | TRBJ1-1
CAWDRDLPTGELFF | TGTGCCTGGGACAGGGACTTACCTACCGGGGAGCTGTTTTTT | - | TRBV30 | - | TRBJ2-2
CASSAGGMNTEAFF | TGCGCCAGCAGCGCGGGTGGAATGAACACTGAAGCTTTCTTT | - | TRBV5-1 | - | TRBJ1-1
CASTLRTGYNEQFF | TGTGCCAGCACCCTCCGGACAGGGTACAATGAGCAGTTCTTC | few | TRBV7-8 | TRBD1 | TRBJ2-1
CAITAAGGDYGYTF | TGTGCCATTACCGCGGCAGGGGGCGACTATGGCTACACCTTC | - | TRBV10-3 | TRBD1 | TRBJ1-2
CASSFALDTDTQYF | TGTGCCAGCAGTTTTGCCCTTGACACAGATACGCAGTATTTT | once | TRBV28 | - | TRBJ2-3
CASSPENYEQYF | TGTGCCAGCAGCCCGGAAAACTACGAGCAGTACTTC | - | TRBV7-2 | - | TRBJ2-7
CASSLDLTANEQFF | TGTGCCAGCAGCTTAGATTTGACAGCGAATGAGCAGTTCTTC | - | TRBV7-9 | - | TRBJ2-1
CASRRTSGTQETQYF | TGCGCCAGCAGACGGACTAGCGGAACTCAAGAGACCCAGTACTTC | - | TRBV5-1 | TRBD2 | TRBJ2-5
CASTGAGPAGYEQYF | TGCGCCAGCACCGGGGCGGGACCGGCGGGATACGAGCAGTACTTC | - | TRBV5-1 | - | TRBJ2-7
CASSLVAGANYGYTF | TGTGCCAGCAGCTTGGTGGCGGGAGCTAACTATGGCTACACCTTC | - | TRBV5-4 | - | TRBJ1-2
CASSSGTVQETQYF | TGCGCCAGCAGTAGCGGGACCGTACAAGAGACCCAGTACTTC | - | TRBV5-1 | TRBD2 | TRBJ2-5
CASTRSGGEGEKLFF | TGTGCCAGCACTCGATCAGGGGGCGAAGGAGAAAAACTGTTTTTT | few | TRBV28 | TRBD1 | TRBJ1-4
CASSSNLGQGSDTQYF | TGCGCCAGCAGCTCTAACCTAGGACAGGGCTCAGATACGCAGTATTTT | - | TRBV5-1 | TRBD1 | TRBJ2-3
CATSRDLSSGGETQYF | TGTGCCACCAGCAGAGATCTCTCTAGCGGAGGGGAGACCCAGTACTTC | once | TRBV15 | TRBD2 | TRBJ2-5
CASSREQPYEQYF | TGTGCCAGCAGCAGGGAGCAACCCTACGAGCAGTACTTC | few | TRBV5-6 | - | TRBJ2-7
CAIRSSADTQYF | TGTGCCATCAGGTCTAGCGCAGATACGCAGTATTTT | few | TRBV10-3 | - | TRBJ2-3
CASSTTGPGGAFF | TGTGCCAGTAGCACCACAGGTCCGGGTGGCGCTTTCTTT | - | TRBV19 | - | TRBJ1-1
CASSARSGGGTEAFF | TGTGCCAGCAGTGCCAGATCAGGGGGAGGAACTGAAGCTTTCTTT | - | TRBV25-1 | TRBD1 | TRBJ1-1
CASSVLAEMTYEQYF | TGTGCCAGCAGCGTCTTGGCGGAGATGACCTACGAGCAGTACTTC | - | TRBV9 | - | TRBJ2-7
CASSLVGNQPQHF | TGTGCCAGCAGCCTGGTTGGCAATCAGCCCCAGCATTTT | - | TRBV7-9 | - | TRBJ1-5
CASSPTMDTEAFF | TGTGCCAGCAGCCCTACGATGGACACTGAAGCTTTCTTT | few | TRBV7-2 | - | TRBJ1-1
CASSGREGGYNEQFF | TGTGCCAGCAGCGGACGAGAGGGGGGCTACAATGAGCAGTTCTTC | many | TRBV7-9 | - | TRBJ2-1
CASSGTGELFF | TGTGCCAGCAGTGGTACCGGGGAGCTGTTTTTT | - | TRBV2 | - | TRBJ2-2
CASSSHAPGTRGAYEQYF | TGTGCCAGCAGCTCCCACGCCCCTGGGACACGGGGGGCCTACGAGCAGTACTTC | - | TRBV7-9 | - | TRBJ2-7
CASSPTGDNEQFF | TGTGCCAGCTCCCCCACAGGGGACAATGAGCAGTTCTTC | - | TRBV18 | TRBD1 | TRBJ2-1
CASSQEGPGHLRSYEQYF | TGTGCCAGCAGCCAAGAAGGCCCGGGTCACCTGCGCTCCTACGAGCAGTACTTC | few | TRBV4-2 | - | TRBJ2-7
CSAKTNYGYTF | TGCAGTGCTAAAACCAACTATGGCTACACCTTC | - | TRBV20-1 | - | TRBJ1-2
CASSRVEDTQYF | TGTGCCAGCAGCCGCGTAGAAGATACGCAGTATTTT | - | TRBV4-2 | - | TRBJ2-3
CASSQSPDRRVLNEKLFF | TGCGCCAGCAGTCAATCTCCGGACAGGAGGGTACTTAATGAAAAACTGTTTTTT | - | TRBV23-1 | TRBD1 | TRBJ1-4
CASSSRGRHSGANVLTF | TGTGCCAGCAGCTCTCGCGGACGGCACTCTGGGGCCAACGTCCTGACTTTC | - | TRBV7-2 | - | TRBJ2-6
CAWSYPLPMETGGYTF | TGTGCCTGGAGTTATCCACTCCCGATGGAGACGGGTGGCTACACCTTC | - | TRBV30 | - | TRBJ1-2
CASSLTENSPLHF | TGTGCCAGCAGTTTGACAGAAAATTCACCCCTCCACTTT | - | TRBV27 | - | TRBJ1-6
CASSIGGLAVTGELFF | TGTGCCAGTAGTATAGGGGGACTAGCGGTCACCGGGGAGCTGTTTTTT | few | TRBV19 | TRBD2 | TRBJ2-2